These 27 T cell receptor beta chains were sequenced from one sample in a study of vaccination effects on CD4 cells after COVID-19. The antigens these receptors bind are not known. Assay: immunoSEQ multiplex PCR; the TCRdb copy retains only in-frame clones and omits some. The sample holds 50,000 to 65,000 clones, roughly 79% seen once. Before sequencing, viral peptide pools were used by the ViraFEST assay to expand antigen-specific CD4+ T cells. When less than 12 days of culture had elapsed, CD4+ T cells were isolated. Sample: CD4+ T cells from PBMCs cultured with HCoV-229E spike peptides, taken before COVID-19 vaccination. These receptors were taken from a human donor who received a COVID-19 vaccine.

This clone occurred once. V usage is TRBV19 and J usage is TRBJ2-1, with D perhaps TRBD1 (6 bases). The CDR3 extends over 15 amino acids. V lost 0 bases to trimming and J lost 4 bases, with 10 bases between them. Germline CDR1 reads LNHDA; CDR2 reads SQIVND (reference sequence). The CDR3 DNA sequence: TGTGCCAGTAGTATAGAGGGCAGGGGATACAATGAGCAGTTCTTC. Residues: CASSIEGRGYNEQFF.

This clone occurred a few times. The chain uses TRBV2 and TRBJ1-5; 8 bases are a match to TRBD1. Germline CDR1 SNHLY, CDR2 FYNNEI. CDR3 length equals 13 residues. Unmatched junction bases numbered 2, after V lost 7 bases and J lost 3 bases. The CDR3: CASMGQANQPQHF. The CDR3 DNA reads TGTGCCAGCATGGGACAGGCCAATCAGCCCCAGCATTTT. Drawing the rest from reference TRBV2 and TRBJ1-5, the complete variable domain is EPEVTQTPSHQVTQMGQEVILRCVPISNHLYFYWYRQILGQKVEFLVSFYNNEISEKSEIFDDQFSVERPDGSNFTLKIRSTKLEDSAMYFCASMGQANQPQHFGDGTRLSIL.

In this sample, this clone turned up once. The rearrangement links TRBV9 to TRBJ1-3; no clear D. Germline V gene lookup returns CDR1 SGDLS and CDR2 YYNGEE. CDR3 length equals 15 residues. V was shortened by 0 bases and J by 0 bases, with 7 bases between the two germline ends. CDR3 sequence reads: CASSVGEGSGNTIYF. The CDR3 DNA reads as TGTGCCAGCAGCGTAGGGGAGGGCTCTGGAAACACCATATATTTT.

The rearrangement links TRBV28 to TRBJ2-5; TRBD1 matches at 7 bases. The germline CDR1 and CDR2 sequences are MDHEN and SYDVKM. V lost 6 bases and J lost 2; bases outside the gene matches: 18. The CDR3 extends over 18 amino acids. The CDR3 loop is CASSSSRGTAPQQETQYF. The CDR3 DNA follows: TGTGCCAGCAGCTCCTCCCGAGGGACAGCACCTCAACAAGAGACCCAGTACTTC.

CDR3 in DNA: TGTGCCAGCAGCCGCGGTTCGAATCAAGAGACCCAGTACTTC. Its protein product is CASSRGSNQETQYF. J is TRBJ2-5 and V is TRBV16; D is ambiguous. The germline gives CDR1 KGHSY, CDR2 FQNENV. The CDR3 extends over 14 amino acids. V was cut by 4 bases and J by 2 bases, with 11 bases left in between.

The chain uses TRBV6-6 and TRBJ2-5; D may be TRBD1 (6 bases). The CDR3 loop spans 16 amino acids. CDR1 is MNHNY, CDR2 SVGAGI, per germline (reference sequence). Trimming removed 8 bases from V and 5 bases from J, with 24 bases in between. CDR3 in DNA: TGTGCCAGCGGCCCCTGGCGAGGGGGTCCCAAGGAGACCCAGTACTTC. Its protein product is CASGPWRGGPKETQYF.

In DNA, the CDR3 is TGTGCCAGCAGTGCCAACCAGGGCAGATATGGCTACACCTTC. Protein product: CASSANQGRYGYTF. This chain uses TRBV6-4 with TRBJ1-2; possibly TRBD1 for D (5 bases). The V gene's germline CDR1 is MRHNA and CDR2 SNTAGT. The V end lost 4 bases, the J end lost 5 bases, and 14 bases lay between the germline ends. This CDR3 spans 14 amino acids.

This clone was counted a few times. CDR3 sequence: CASSRYPGLVYGYTF. In nucleotides, the CDR3 is TGTGCCAGCAGCCGTTACCCGGGTCTCGTCTATGGCTACACCTTC. V and J are TRBV3-1 (or the pseudogene TRBV3-2) and TRBJ1-2; D gene uncertain. This CDR3 has 15 residues. Germline V gene lookup returns CDR1 LGHDT and CDR2 YNNKEL (reference sequence). Trimming took off 4 bases at V and 4 bases at J, with 16 bases between the two ends.

The chain is built from TRBV5-1 and TRBJ2-2; D possibly uses TRBD1 or TRBD2 (5 bases each). V dropped 3 bases and J dropped 5 bases, with 17 bases sitting between them. Germline-derived CDR1 and CDR2 are SGHRS and YFSETQ. There are 16 residues in the CDR3. The CDR3 loop reads CASSWAGTGSTGELFF. The DNA of the CDR3 is TGCGCCAGCAGCTGGGCCGGGACCGGCTCGACCGGGGAGCTGTTTTTT.

This chain uses TRBV5-1 with TRBJ2-5; D might be TRBD1 (5 bases). The CDR3 sequence is 15 residues long. V was pared by 1 base and J by 5 bases, with 15 bases between. CDR1 SGHRS and CDR2 YFSETQ come from the germline V gene. Here the CDR3 reads CASSLLSSGRETQYF. The CDR3 DNA is TGCGCCAGCAGCTTGCTCTCGTCAGGGCGGGAGACCCAGTACTTC. Full variable domain (outside the CDR3, taken from reference TRBV5-1 and TRBJ2-5): KAGVTQTPRYLIKTRGQQVTLSCSPISGHRSVSWYQQTPGQGLQFLFEYFSETQRNKGNFPGRFSGRQFSNSRSEMNVSTLELGDSALYLCASSLLSSGRETQYFGPGTRLLVL.

This clone was detected once. V is TRBV12-3 or TRBV12-4 and J is TRBJ2-3, with unresolved D. CDR3 length: 12 residues. Deletions cut 6 bases from V and 5 bases from J, with 9 bases between. The CDR3 DNA is TGTGCCAGCAGCGCCCATGGAGATACGCAGTATTTT. Protein product: CASSAHGDTQYF.

The genes are TRBV7-9 and TRBJ2-4, with D perhaps TRBD1 (5 bases). The CDR3 is made up of 13 amino acids. V lost 1 base to trimming and J lost 9 bases, with 10 bases between them. The V gene's germline CDR1 is SEHNR and CDR2 FQNEAQ (reference sequence). The CDR3 loop is CASSLEGTGIQYF. Here the CDR3 DNA reads TGTGCCAGCAGCTTAGAGGGTACAGGCATTCAGTACTTC. Full variable domain (outside the CDR3, taken from reference TRBV7-9 and TRBJ2-4): DTGVSQNPRHKITKRGQNVTFRCDPISEHNRLYWYRQTLGQGPEFLTYFQNEAQLEKSRLLSDRFSAERPKGSFSTLEIQRTEQGDSAMYLCASSLEGTGIQYFGAGTRLSVL.

The V and J genes are TRBV19 and TRBJ1-2, with a tentative D call TRBD1 (6 bases). CDR1 LNHDA and CDR2 SQIVND come from the germline V gene (reference sequence). The CDR3 has 15 residues. Deletions cut 5 bases from V and 1 base from J, with 14 bases between. In DNA form, the CDR3 reads TGTGCCAGTAGTTCTCTGGACAGTCATAACTATGGCTACACCTTC. This translates into CASSSLDSHNYGYTF.

The CDR3 coding sequence is TGTGCCACTCAACGGGACAAGCGGGGTGAAAAACTGTTTTTT. Its protein is CATQRDKRGEKLFF. The chain couples TRBV6-5 to TRBJ1-4; a weak D match, TRBD1 (6 bases). CDR3 size: 14 residues. Germline lookup yields CDR1 MNHEY and CDR2 SVGAGI. V gave up 10 bases and J gave up 7 bases, with 19 bases separating them.

This clone showed up just once. V and J are TRBV18 and TRBJ2-5; D is unresolved. Per the germline V gene, CDR1 is KGHSH and CDR2 is LQKENI. The CDR3 is 15 residues long. Trimming cost V 1 base and J 5 bases, with 14 bases left between them. The CDR3 sequence is CASSPQATGIETQYF. CDR3 bases: TGTGCCAGCTCACCACAAGCGACTGGGATTGAGACCCAGTACTTC.

About this clone: Other nucleotide sequences from this sample produce the same CDR3. The V gene is TRBV11-2, the J gene TRBJ1-5; D possibly corresponds to TRBD1 (6 bases). The CDR3 runs 15 residues. The germline V gene encodes CDR1 SGHAT and CDR2 FQNNGV. V dropped 5 bases and J dropped 7 bases, with 18 bases sitting between them. The CDR3 spells CASSRGSGDEQPQHF. The CDR3 nucleotides are TGTGCCAGCAGCCGAGGGTCAGGGGATGAGCAGCCCCAGCATTTT.

This clone has only a few counts. The chain is built from TRBV7-2 and TRBJ2-2, with 9 bases lining up with TRBD1. From germline, CDR1 is SGHTA and CDR2 FQGNSA. This CDR3 region has 16 residues. The J segment lost 5 bases and the V segment lost 4 bases, leaving 8 bases of the junction unmatched. The CDR3 DNA sequence: TGTGCCAGCAGCTGGGGACAGGGAGGGTGGACCGGGGAGCTGTTTTTT. Its protein product is CASSWGQGGWTGELFF.

The V gene is TRBV19, the J gene TRBJ1-2; TRBD1 agrees at 10 bases. From germline, CDR1 is LNHDA and CDR2 SQIVND (reference sequence). The V and J ends lost 3 bases and 6 bases, in that order; junction bases with no gene match: 4. The CDR3 spans 14 residues. CDR3 in DNA: TGTGCCAGTAGTATTGGACAGGGGGGTCATGGCTACACCTTC. Translated: CASSIGQGGHGYTF.

This chain joins TRBV7-3 and TRBJ1-2; D not resolved. Trimming pared 5 bases from V and 6 bases from J, leaving 19 bases between. From germline, CDR1 is SGHTA and CDR2 FQGTGA. The CDR3 is made up of 15 amino acids. The CDR3 coding sequence is TGTGCCAGCAGCGCTTGGATCCGGGAAGCGGATGGCTACACCTTC. Translated: CASSAWIREADGYTF.

This clone was seen a handful of times. This chain uses TRBV28 with TRBJ1-5; tentatively, D is TRBD1 (6 bases). V was pared by 7 bases and J by 3 bases, with 13 bases between. Germline CDR1 reads MDHEN; CDR2 reads SYDVKM. The CDR3 totals 14 residues. The CDR3 DNA reads as TGTGCCAGCATTAAGGACAGAGACAATCAGCCCCAGCATTTT. This gives the protein CASIKDRDNQPQHF.

This clone came up once. The chain combines TRBV7-3 with TRBJ2-1; D ambiguous. Germline V CDR1 and CDR2: SGHTA, FQGTGA. The CDR3 consists of 13 residues. The V and J ends lost 3 bases and 2 bases respectively, with 5 bases between them. The CDR3 sequence is CASSFTAYNEQFF. As DNA, the CDR3 is TGTGCCAGCAGCTTCACGGCCTACAATGAGCAGTTCTTC.

The chain couples TRBV19 to TRBJ1-5, with D uncertain. This CDR3 comprises 16 residues. The V end lost 6 bases, the J end lost 6 bases, and 21 bases lay between the germline ends. The germline V gene has CDR1 LNHDA and CDR2 SQIVND (reference sequence). CDR3 nucleotide sequence: TGTGCCAGTAGCAGGACGGTGGACGTAGCAAGTCAGCCCCAGCATTTT. Translated, it gives CASSRTVDVASQPQHF.

This clone showed up just a few times. The V call is TRBV27, the J call TRBJ2-3; 7 bases fit TRBD1. Per germline, CDR1 MNHEY and CDR2 SMNVEV (reference sequence). CDR3 size: 13 residues. Unmatched junction bases numbered 0, after V lost 1 base and J lost 5 bases. The CDR3 reads CASSLWDRDTQYF. CDR3 bases: TGTGCCAGCAGTTTATGGGACAGAGATACGCAGTATTTT.

This clone came up once. This rearrangement joins TRBV6-5 to TRBJ1-2; D gene unclear. The CDR3 loop spans 14 amino acids. V lost 6 bases to trimming and J lost 5 bases, with 16 bases between them. Germline CDR1 is MNHEY and CDR2 is SVGAGI. CDR3 protein: CASSLGPGGYGYTF. Here the CDR3 DNA reads TGTGCCAGCAGCTTAGGACCCGGAGGTTATGGCTACACCTTC.

The chain uses TRBV18 and TRBJ1-1, with TRBD1 identical over 11 bases. Germline CDR1 is KGHSH and CDR2 is LQKENI. The J segment lost 1 base and the V segment lost 2 bases, leaving 0 bases of the junction unmatched. There are 15 residues in the CDR3. The CDR3 reads CASSPGQGANTEAFF. CDR3 bases: TGTGCCAGCTCACCAGGACAGGGGGCGAACACTGAAGCTTTCTTT.

This clone came up a few times. The chain uses TRBV4-1 and TRBJ1-4; D unclear. The CDR3 has 13 amino acids. V gave up 1 base and J gave up 8 bases, with 8 bases separating them. Germline assignment: CDR1 MGHRA and CDR2 YSYEKL. The CDR3 coding sequence is TGCGCCAGCAGCCAAGCAAGGCCAGAAAAACTGTTTTTT. This translates into CASSQARPEKLFF.

This clone was seen more than once but under ten times. CDR3 amino acids: CASSQASSPLHF. CDR3 DNA: TGTGCCAGCAGCCAAGCTTCTTCACCCCTCCACTTT. The V and J genes are TRBV4-2 and TRBJ1-6; D remains unclear. This CDR3 comprises 12 residues. V was pared by 1 base and J by 9 bases, with 4 bases between. Per the germline V gene, CDR1 is LGHNA and CDR2 is YNFKEQ.